These 15 T cell receptor beta chains were all obtained from the same sample, sequenced in a study of blood T cell repertoires in COVID-19 (dated by TCRdb to about 2020). The library was obtained by the immunoSEQ multiplex PCR assay. Imported from immuneACCESS, the table was reduced by TCRdb to in-frame sequences with V and J called. These copies leave out some clones; in studies compared against another copy, an unresolved V gene accounts for under half, and the cause of the remainder is not known. The sample data list 300,000 to 350,000 clones, and 87% of these were observed just once. Clones ranked in the top ten supply approximately 2% of the sample. The sequencing sample was made of peripheral blood. These TCRs come from a man younger than 35 with active or convalescent COVID-19.

This chain links TRBV18 with TRBJ1-5, with D perhaps TRBD1 (6 bases). Germline-derived CDR1 and CDR2 are KGHSH and LQKENI. The V end was cut by 6 bases, the J end by 4 bases, with 16 bases between. The CDR3 is made up of 15 amino acids. CDR3 in amino acids: CASSFAGTHNQPQHF. CDR3 nucleotide sequence: TGTGCCAGCTCCTTCGCCGGGACACATAATCAGCCCCAGCATTTT.

The chain is built from TRBV11-2 and TRBJ2-5; D remains unclear. The CDR3 contains 12 residues. Germline CDR1 is SGHAT and CDR2 is FQNNGV. With 5 bases removed from V and 5 bases from J, the gap between germline ends came to 9 bases. In nucleotides, the CDR3 is TGTGCCAGCAGCCAAGCGAGGGAGACCCAGTACTTC. Protein: CASSQARETQYF.

The chain links TRBV5-6 to TRBJ1-5; D possibly corresponds to TRBD1 (6 bases). The V gene lost 1 base and the J gene lost 5 bases, with 10 bases spanning the gap. From germline, CDR1 is SGHDT and CDR2 YYEEEE. CDR3 length equals 14 residues. The CDR3 bases are TGTGCCAGCAGCTTGTACAGGGCGGATCAGCCCCAGCATTTT. It is translated as CASSLYRADQPQHF.

The chain employs TRBV2 and TRBJ2-7; no definite D call. Germline V gene sequence: CDR1 SNHLY, CDR2 FYNNEI. This CDR3 spans 14 amino acids. With 1 base removed from V and 9 bases from J, the gap between germline ends came to 16 bases. CDR3 nucleotides: TGTGCCAGCAGTGAAGTGACACGAGTCGGCCCGCAGTACTTC. This sequence encodes CASSEVTRVGPQYF.

The rearrangement links TRBV7-7 to TRBJ2-5, with D perhaps matching TRBD2 (6 bases). The CDR3 contains 15 residues. Trimming stripped 4 bases from V and 5 bases from J, with 17 bases between. Germline V lookup: CDR1 SSHAT, CDR2 FNYEAQ (reference sequence). The CDR3 spells CASSSLGSSAETQYF. CDR3 nucleotide sequence: TGTGCCAGCAGCTCCTTGGGCTCTAGCGCGGAGACCCAGTACTTC. Based on the CDR3 plus reference TRBV7-7 and TRBJ2-5, the full variable domain is GAGVSQSPRYKVTKRGQDVTLRCDPISSHATLYWYQQALGQGPEFLTYFNYEAQPDKSGLPSDRFSAERPEGSISTLTIQRTEQRDSAMYRCASSSLGSSAETQYFGPGTRLLVL.

J is TRBJ2-1 and V is TRBV6-5; D is unclear. This CDR3 region has 13 residues. Trimming shortened V by 7 bases and J by 3 bases, and 10 bases separated the two germline ends. CDR1 is MNHEY and CDR2 is SVGAGI in the germline V gene. CDR3 coding DNA: TGTGCCAGCATGATAACAGTCTACAATGAGCAGTTCTTC. It translates to CASMITVYNEQFF.

V is TRBV4-1 and J is TRBJ2-5; 13 bases match TRBD2. V lost 3 bases and J lost 4; bases outside the gene matches: 2. Germline lookup yields CDR1 MGHRA and CDR2 YSYEKL. The CDR3 totals 15 residues. CDR3 bases: TGCGCCAGCAGCCAGACTAGCGGGAGGTCAGAGACCCAGTACTTC. Translating it yields CASSQTSGRSETQYF.

This clone was detected only once. The chain employs TRBV7-9 and TRBJ1-5; D may be TRBD1 (5 bases). Trimming removed 4 bases from V and 11 bases from J, with 12 bases in between. This CDR3 region has 12 residues. The germline gives CDR1 SEHNR, CDR2 FQNEAQ (reference sequence). The CDR3 here is CASSSTGGSQHF. The CDR3 DNA sequence: TGTGCCAGCAGCTCCACAGGAGGGTCCCAGCATTTT.

This rearrangement joins TRBV5-1 to TRBJ2-3; 10 bases map to TRBD2. The germline V gene encodes CDR1 SGHRS and CDR2 YFSETQ. The CDR3 length is 16 residues. Trimming took 1 base from V and 1 from J; bases not matched to a gene: 3. Written as DNA, the CDR3 is TGCGCCAGCAGCTTGCTAGCGGGAGTGGGCACAGATACGCAGTATTTT. Encoded protein: CASSLLAGVGTDTQYF.

The chain is built from TRBV28 and TRBJ2-7, with D perhaps TRBD2 (6 bases). Trimming cost V 5 bases and J 0 bases, with 14 bases left between them. This CDR3 region has 15 residues. Germline CDR1 and CDR2: MDHEN and SYDVKM. CDR3 DNA: TGTGCCAGCAGTCCACGTGGAGGGATCTCCTACGAGCAGTACTTC. It encodes CASSPRGGISYEQYF.

The rearrangement links TRBV29-1 to TRBJ2-5, with 7 nucleotides matching TRBD2. Germline V gene sequence: CDR1 SQVTM, CDR2 ANQGSEA. V was clipped by 5 bases and J by 5 bases; unmatched bases: 8. The CDR3 totals 13 residues. CDR3 residues: CSVLQVGRETQYF. The CDR3 DNA sequence: TGCAGCGTTTTACAGGTCGGGAGGGAGACCCAGTACTTC. The variable domain in full, with the rest retrieved from reference TRBV29-1 and TRBJ2-5, is SAVISQKPSRDICQRGTSLTIQCQVDSQVTMMFWYRQQPGQSLTLIATANQGSEATYESGFVIDKFPISRPNLTFSTLTVSNMSPEDSSIYLCSVLQVGRETQYFGPGTRLLVL.

This clone was observed once. The rearrangement links TRBV5-1 to TRBJ1-2; D is uncertain. With 0 bases removed from V and 1 base from J, the gap between germline ends came to 7 bases. The germline V gene has CDR1 SGHRS and CDR2 YFSETQ. This CDR3 spans 14 amino acids. DNA for the CDR3: TGCGCCAGCAGCTTGGCCGCCGGTAACTATGGCTACACCTTC. Protein product: CASSLAAGNYGYTF. Variable domain in full (rest from reference TRBV5-1 and TRBJ1-2): KAGVTQTPRYLIKTRGQQVTLSCSPISGHRSVSWYQQTPGQGLQFLFEYFSETQRNKGNFPGRFSGRQFSNSRSEMNVSTLELGDSALYLCASSLAAGNYGYTFGSGTRLTVV.

V usage is TRBV15 and J usage is TRBJ2-1, with no clear D. Germline lookup yields CDR1 LNHNV and CDR2 YYDKDF (reference sequence). The V end was cut by 6 bases, the J end by 1 base, with 7 bases between. CDR3 length equals 13 residues. CDR3 region: CATRGVSYNEQFF. CDR3 coding DNA: TGTGCCACCAGGGGCGTGTCCTACAATGAGCAGTTCTTC.

The chain is built from TRBV3-1 (or the pseudogene TRBV3-2) and TRBJ2-2, with 7 bases lining up with TRBD2. Trimming removed 0 bases from V and 8 bases from J; junction bases left unmatched: 18. Germline CDR1 LGHDT, CDR2 YNNKEL (reference sequence). This CDR3 comprises 19 residues. The CDR3 region is CASSQEGPAQRGPRGELFF. The DNA for the CDR3 is TGTGCCAGCAGCCAAGAGGGGCCTGCCCAGCGGGGTCCCAGGGGGGAGCTGTTTTTT.

The chain recombines TRBV9 with TRBJ2-3; the D gene is possibly TRBD1 (5 bases). The V gene lost 0 bases and the J gene lost 5 bases, with 13 bases spanning the gap. The germline gives CDR1 SGDLS, CDR2 YYNGEE. The CDR3 consists of 15 residues. This CDR3 is CASSVEGWLEDTQYF. The CDR3 bases are TGTGCCAGCAGCGTAGAGGGGTGGCTGGAAGATACGCAGTATTTT.